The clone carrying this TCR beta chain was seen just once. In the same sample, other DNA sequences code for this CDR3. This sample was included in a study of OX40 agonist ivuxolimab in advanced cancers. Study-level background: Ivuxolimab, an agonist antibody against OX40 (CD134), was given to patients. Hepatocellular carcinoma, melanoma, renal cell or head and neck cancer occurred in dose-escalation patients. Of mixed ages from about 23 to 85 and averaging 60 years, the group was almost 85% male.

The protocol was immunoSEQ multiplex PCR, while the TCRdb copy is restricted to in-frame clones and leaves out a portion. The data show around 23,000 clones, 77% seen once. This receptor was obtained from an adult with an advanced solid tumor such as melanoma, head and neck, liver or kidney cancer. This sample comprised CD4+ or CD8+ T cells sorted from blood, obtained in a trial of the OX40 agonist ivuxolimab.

CDR3 DNA: TGTGCCAGCAGTTACCTGGATACGCAGTATTTT. Translating it yields CASSYLDTQYF. The chain joins TRBV6-5 to TRBJ2-3; no clear D. The CDR3 totals 11 residues. Trimming left V 2 bases short and J 6 bases short, with 3 bases between. Germline values: CDR1 MNHEY, CDR2 SVGAGI.